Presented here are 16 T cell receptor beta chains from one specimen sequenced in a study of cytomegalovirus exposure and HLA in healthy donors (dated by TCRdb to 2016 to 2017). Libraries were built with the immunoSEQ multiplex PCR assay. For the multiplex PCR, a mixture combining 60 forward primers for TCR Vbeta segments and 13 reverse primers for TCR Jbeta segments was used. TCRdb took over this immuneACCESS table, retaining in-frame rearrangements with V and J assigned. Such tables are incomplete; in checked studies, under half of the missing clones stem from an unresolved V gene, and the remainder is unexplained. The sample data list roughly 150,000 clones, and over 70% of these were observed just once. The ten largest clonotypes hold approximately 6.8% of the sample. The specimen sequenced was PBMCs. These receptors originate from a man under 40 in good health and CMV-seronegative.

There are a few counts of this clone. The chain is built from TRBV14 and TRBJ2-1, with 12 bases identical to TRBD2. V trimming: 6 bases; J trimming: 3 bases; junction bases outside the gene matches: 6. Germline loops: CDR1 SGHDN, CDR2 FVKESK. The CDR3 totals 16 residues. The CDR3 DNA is TGTGCCAGCAGTCCACCGACTAGCGGGAGCTACAATGAGCAGTTCTTC. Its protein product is CASSPPTSGSYNEQFF.

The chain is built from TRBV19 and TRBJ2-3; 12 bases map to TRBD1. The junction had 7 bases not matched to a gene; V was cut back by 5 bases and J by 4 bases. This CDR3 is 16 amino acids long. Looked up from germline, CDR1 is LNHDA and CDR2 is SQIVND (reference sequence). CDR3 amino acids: CASSDPGQGAPDTQYF. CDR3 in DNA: TGTGCCAGTAGTGACCCGGGACAGGGGGCCCCAGATACGCAGTATTTT.

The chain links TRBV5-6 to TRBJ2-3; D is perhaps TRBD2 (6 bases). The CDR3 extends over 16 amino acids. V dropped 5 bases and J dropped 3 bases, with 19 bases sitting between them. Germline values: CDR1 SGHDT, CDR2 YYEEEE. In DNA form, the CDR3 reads TGTGCCAGCAGTTATACTAGCCGGGCGGGGACAGATACGCAGTATTTT. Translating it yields CASSYTSRAGTDTQYF.

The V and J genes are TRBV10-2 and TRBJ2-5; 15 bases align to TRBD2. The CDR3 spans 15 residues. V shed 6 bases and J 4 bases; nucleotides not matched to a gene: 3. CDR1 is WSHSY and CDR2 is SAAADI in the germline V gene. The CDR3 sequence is CASRGGLAGGETQYF. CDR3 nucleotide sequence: TGCGCCAGCAGGGGGGGACTAGCGGGAGGAGAGACCCAGTACTTC.

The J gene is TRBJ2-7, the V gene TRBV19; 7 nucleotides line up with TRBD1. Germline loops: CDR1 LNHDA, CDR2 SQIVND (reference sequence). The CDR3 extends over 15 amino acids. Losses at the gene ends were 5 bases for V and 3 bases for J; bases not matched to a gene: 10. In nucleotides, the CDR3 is TGTGCCAGTAGTCCTTTAGACAGGGTAGGCTACGAGCAGTACTTC. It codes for CASSPLDRVGYEQYF.

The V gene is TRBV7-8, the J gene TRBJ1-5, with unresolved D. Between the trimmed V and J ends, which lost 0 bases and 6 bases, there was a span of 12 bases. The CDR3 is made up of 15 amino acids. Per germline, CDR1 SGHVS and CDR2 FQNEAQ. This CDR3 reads CASSLARLSAQPQHF. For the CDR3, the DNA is TGTGCCAGCAGCTTAGCGAGGTTGTCGGCTCAGCCCCAGCATTTT.

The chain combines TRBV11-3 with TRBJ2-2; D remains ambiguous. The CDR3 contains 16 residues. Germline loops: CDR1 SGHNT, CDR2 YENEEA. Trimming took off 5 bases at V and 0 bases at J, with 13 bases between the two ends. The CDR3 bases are TGTGCCAGCAGCACATCTGCATTACCGAACACCGGGGAGCTGTTTTTT. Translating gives CASSTSALPNTGELFF.

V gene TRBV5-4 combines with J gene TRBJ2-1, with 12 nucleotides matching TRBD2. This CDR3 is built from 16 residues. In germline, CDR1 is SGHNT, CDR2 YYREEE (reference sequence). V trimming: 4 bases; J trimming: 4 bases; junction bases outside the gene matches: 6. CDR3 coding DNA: TGTGCCAGCAGCCGCGCGACTAGCGGGAGTTACAATGAGCAGTTCTTC. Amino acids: CASSRATSGSYNEQFF.

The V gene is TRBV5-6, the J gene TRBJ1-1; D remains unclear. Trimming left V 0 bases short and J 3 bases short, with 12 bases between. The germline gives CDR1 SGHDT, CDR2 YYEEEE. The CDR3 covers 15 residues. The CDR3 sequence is CASSLEQSEDTEAFF. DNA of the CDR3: TGTGCCAGCAGCTTGGAGCAGTCAGAGGACACTGAAGCTTTCTTT.

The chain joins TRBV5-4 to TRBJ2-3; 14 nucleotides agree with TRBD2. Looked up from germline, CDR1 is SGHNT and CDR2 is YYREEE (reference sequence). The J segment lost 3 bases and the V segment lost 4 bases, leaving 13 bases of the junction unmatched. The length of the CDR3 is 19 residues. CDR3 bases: TGTGCCAGCAGCAAGAATGGACTAGCGGGAGGATCTAGGACAGATACGCAGTATTTT. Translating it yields CASSKNGLAGGSRTDTQYF.

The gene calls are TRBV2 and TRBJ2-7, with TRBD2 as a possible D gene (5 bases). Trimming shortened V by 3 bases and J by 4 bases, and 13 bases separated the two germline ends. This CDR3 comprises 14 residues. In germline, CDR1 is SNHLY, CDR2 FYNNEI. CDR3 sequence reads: CASSDIGLRYEQYF. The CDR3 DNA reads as TGTGCCAGCAGTGATATAGGACTGCGATACGAGCAGTACTTC.

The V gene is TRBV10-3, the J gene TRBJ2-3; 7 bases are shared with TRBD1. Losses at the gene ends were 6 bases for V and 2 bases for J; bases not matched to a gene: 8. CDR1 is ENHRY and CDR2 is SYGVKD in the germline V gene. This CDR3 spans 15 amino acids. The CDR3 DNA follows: TGTGCCATCAGGGACTCCGGGACAGACACAGATACGCAGTATTTT. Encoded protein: CAIRDSGTDTDTQYF.

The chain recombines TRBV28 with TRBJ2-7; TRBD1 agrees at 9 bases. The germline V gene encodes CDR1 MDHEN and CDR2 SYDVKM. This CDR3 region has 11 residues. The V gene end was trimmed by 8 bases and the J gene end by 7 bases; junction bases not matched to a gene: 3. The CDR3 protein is CASGQGREQYF. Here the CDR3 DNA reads TGTGCCAGCGGACAGGGGAGGGAGCAGTACTTC. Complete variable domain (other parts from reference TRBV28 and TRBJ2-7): DVKVTQSSRYLVKRTGEKVFLECVQDMDHENMFWYRQDPGLGLRLIYFSYDVKMKEKGDIPEGYSVSREKKERFSLILESASTNQTSMYLCASGQGREQYFGPGTRLTVT.

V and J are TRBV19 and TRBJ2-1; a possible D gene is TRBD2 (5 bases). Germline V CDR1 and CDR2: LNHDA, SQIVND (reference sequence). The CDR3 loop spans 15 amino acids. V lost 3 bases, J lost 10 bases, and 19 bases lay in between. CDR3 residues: CASSMAGGVLLEQFF. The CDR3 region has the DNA TGTGCCAGTAGTATGGCGGGTGGGGTTTTGCTGGAGCAGTTCTTC. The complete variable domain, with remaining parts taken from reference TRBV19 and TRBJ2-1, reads DGGITQSPKYLFRKEGQNVTLSCEQNLNHDAMYWYRQDPGQGLRLIYYSQIVNDFQKGDIAEGYSVSREKKESFPLTVTSAQKNPTAFYLCASSMAGGVLLEQFFGPGTRLTVL.

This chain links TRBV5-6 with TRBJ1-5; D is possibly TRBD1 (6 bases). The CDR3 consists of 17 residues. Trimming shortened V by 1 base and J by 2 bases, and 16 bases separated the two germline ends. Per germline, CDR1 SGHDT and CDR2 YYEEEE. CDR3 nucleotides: TGTGCCAGCAGCTTGTGGGCAAGCCCAGGGGGCAATCAGCCCCAGCATTTT. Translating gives CASSLWASPGGNQPQHF.

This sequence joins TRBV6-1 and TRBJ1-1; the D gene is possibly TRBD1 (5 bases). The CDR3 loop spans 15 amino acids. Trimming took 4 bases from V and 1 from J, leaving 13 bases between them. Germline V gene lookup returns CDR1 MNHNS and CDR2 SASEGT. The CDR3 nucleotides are TGTGCCAGCAGTGTCAGGGCCCGAGAGAACACTGAAGCTTTCTTT. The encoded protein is CASSVRARENTEAFF.